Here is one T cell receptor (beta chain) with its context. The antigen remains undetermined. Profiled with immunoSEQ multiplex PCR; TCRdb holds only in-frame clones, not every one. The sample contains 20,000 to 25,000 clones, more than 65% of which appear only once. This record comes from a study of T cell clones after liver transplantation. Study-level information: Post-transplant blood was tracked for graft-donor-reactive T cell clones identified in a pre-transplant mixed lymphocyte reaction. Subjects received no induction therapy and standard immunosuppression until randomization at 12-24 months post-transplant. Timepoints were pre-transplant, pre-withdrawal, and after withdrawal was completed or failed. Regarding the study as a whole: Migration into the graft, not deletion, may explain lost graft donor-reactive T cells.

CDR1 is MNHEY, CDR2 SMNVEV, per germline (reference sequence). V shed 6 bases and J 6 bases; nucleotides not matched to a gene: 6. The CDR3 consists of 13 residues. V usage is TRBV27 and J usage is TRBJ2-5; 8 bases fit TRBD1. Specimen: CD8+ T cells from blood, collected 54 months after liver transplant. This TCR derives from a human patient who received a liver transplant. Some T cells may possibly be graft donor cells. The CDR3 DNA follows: TGTGCCAGCAGCCTAGGACAGGGCCAGACCCAGTACTTC. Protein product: CASSLGQGQTQYF.